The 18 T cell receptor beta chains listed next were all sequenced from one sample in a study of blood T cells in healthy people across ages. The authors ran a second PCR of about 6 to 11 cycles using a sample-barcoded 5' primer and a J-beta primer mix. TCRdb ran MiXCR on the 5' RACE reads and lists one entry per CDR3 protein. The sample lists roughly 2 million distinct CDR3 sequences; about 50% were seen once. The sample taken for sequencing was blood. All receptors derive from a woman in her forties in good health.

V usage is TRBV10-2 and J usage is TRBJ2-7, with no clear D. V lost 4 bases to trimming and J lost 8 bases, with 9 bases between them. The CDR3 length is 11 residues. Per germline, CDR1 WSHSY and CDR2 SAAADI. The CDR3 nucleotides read TGCGCCAGCAGTGTCCACGGGCAGCAGTACTTC. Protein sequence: CASSVHGQQYF.

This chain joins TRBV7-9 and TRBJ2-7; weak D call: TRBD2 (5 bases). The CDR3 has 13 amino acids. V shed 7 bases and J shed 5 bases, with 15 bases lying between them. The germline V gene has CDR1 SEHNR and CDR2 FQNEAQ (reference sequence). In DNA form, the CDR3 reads TGTGCCAGCACCTCCTTTGGAGCGGACGAGCAGTACTTC. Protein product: CASTSFGADEQYF.

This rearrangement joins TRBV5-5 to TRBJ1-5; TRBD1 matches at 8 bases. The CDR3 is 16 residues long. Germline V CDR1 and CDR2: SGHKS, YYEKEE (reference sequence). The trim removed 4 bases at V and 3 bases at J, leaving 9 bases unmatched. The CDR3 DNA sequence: TGTGCCAGCAGCCCCGGACAGGGCATAGACAATCAGCCCCAGCATTTT. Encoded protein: CASSPGQGIDNQPQHF.

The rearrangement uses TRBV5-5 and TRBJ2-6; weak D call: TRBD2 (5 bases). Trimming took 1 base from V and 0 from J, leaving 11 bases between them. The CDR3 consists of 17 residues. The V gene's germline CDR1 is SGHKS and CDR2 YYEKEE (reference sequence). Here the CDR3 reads CASSLTGWDSGANVLTF. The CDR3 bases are TGTGCCAGCAGCTTGACGGGGTGGGACTCTGGGGCCAACGTCCTGACTTTC.

In DNA form, the CDR3 reads TGTGCCAGCACCAACCCCACAGCGGGGCTTGGAGAGACCCAGTACTTC. Translation: CASTNPTAGLGETQYF. This rearrangement joins TRBV6-2 or TRBV6-3 to TRBJ2-5; 7 nucleotides line up with TRBD2. The germline V gene encodes CDR1 MNHEY and CDR2 SVGEGT. Losses at the gene ends were 7 bases for V and 4 bases for J; bases not matched to a gene: 15. This CDR3 contains 16 residues.

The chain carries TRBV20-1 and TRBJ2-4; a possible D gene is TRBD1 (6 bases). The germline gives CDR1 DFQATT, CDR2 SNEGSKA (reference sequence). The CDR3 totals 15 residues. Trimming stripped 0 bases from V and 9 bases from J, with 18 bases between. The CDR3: CSARDVGQPGSIQYF. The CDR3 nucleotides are TGCAGTGCTAGAGATGTTGGACAGCCAGGAAGCATTCAGTACTTC.

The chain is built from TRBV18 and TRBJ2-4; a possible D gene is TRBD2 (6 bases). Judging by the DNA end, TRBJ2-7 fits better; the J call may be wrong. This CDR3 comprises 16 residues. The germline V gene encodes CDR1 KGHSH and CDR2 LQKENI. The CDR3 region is CASSPPGGNSAYEQYF. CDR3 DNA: TGTGCCAGCTCACCACCGGGGGGAAATTCAGCCTACGAGCAGTACTTC.

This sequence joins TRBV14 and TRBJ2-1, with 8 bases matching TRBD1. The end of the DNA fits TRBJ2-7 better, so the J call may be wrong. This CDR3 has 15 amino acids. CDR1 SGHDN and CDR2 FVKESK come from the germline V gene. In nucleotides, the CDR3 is TGTGCCAGCAGTGCATACAGGGGGGCAGCCTACGAGCAGTACTTC. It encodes CASSAYRGAAYEQYF.

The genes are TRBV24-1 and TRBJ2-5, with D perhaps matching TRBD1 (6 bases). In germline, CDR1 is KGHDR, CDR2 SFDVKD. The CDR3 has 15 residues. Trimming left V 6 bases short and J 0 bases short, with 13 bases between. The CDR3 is CATSNPDRYQETQYF. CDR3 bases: TGTGCCACCAGTAACCCGGACAGATACCAAGAGACCCAGTACTTC.

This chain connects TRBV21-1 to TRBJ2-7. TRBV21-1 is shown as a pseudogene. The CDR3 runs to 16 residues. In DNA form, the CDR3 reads TGTGCCGGCATCCTTACCTGCCCAGTGTTTGTTACGAAGCAGTACTTC. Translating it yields CAGILTCPVFVTKQYF.

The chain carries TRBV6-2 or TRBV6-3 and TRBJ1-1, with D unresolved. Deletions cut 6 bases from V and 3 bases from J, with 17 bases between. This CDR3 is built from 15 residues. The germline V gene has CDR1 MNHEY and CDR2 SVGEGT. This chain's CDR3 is CASSDLHMGDTEAFF. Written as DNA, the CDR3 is TGTGCCAGCAGCGACCTTCACATGGGTGACACTGAAGCTTTCTTT.

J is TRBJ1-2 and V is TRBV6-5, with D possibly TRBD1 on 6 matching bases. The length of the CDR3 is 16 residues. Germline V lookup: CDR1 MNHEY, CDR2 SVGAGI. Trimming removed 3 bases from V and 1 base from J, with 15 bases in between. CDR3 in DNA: TGTGCCAGCAGTTATACCCCTTTAGGGGGTAACTATGGCTACACCTTC. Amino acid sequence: CASSYTPLGGNYGYTF.

In DNA, the CDR3 is TGTGCCAGCACCTTTGGTGTAGGACTATGGGATTCACCCCTCCACTTT. Translation gives CASTFGVGLWDSPLHF. The chain carries TRBV28 and TRBJ1-6; D gene uncertain. The V end was cut by 7 bases, the J end by 8 bases, with 21 bases between. Germline V gene sequence: CDR1 MDHEN, CDR2 SYDVKM. CDR3 size: 16 residues.

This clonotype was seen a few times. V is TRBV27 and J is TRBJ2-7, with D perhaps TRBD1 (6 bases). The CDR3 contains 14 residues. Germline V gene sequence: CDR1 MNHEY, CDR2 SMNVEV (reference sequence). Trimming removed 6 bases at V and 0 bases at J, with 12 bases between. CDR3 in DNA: TGTGCCAGCAGGACAACAGGGAGCTCCTACGAGCAGTACTTC. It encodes CASRTTGSSYEQYF.

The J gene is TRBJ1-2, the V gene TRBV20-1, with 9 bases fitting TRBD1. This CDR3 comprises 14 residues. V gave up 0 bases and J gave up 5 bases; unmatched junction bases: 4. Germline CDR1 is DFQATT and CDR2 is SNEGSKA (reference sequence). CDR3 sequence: CSARDQTGGYGYTF. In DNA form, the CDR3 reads TGCAGTGCTAGAGATCAGACAGGGGGATATGGCTACACCTTC.

In nucleotides, the CDR3 is TGTGCCAGCAGTTTCGGCGCCCTCTACACCTTC. Amino acids: CASSFGALYTF. This rearrangement joins TRBV28 to TRBJ1-2, with no clear D. The CDR3 contains 11 residues. The ends were cut back, 3 bases at V and 10 bases at J, with 9 bases in the middle. In germline, CDR1 is MDHEN, CDR2 SYDVKM.

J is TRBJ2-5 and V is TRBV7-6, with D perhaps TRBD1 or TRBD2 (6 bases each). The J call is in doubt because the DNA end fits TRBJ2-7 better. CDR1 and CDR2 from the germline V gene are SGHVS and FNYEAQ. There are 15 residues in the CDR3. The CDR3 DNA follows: TGTGCCAGCAGCCAGGAGAAGGGGGGCAGCGACGAGCAGTACTTC. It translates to CASSQEKGGSDEQYF.

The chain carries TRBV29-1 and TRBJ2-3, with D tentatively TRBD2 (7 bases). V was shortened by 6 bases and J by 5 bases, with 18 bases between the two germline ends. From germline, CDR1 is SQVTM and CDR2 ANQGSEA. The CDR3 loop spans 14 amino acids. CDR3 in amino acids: CSVTGRGCQDTQYF. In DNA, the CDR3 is TGCAGCGTCACAGGGAGGGGATGCCAAGATACGCAGTATTTT.